The clone carrying this T cell receptor beta chain has just a few counts. Its antigen is unidentified. The sample is drawn from a study of T cells in Graves' hyperthyroidism and ophthalmopathy. Clinical symptoms, serum thyroxine and TRAb, thyroid ultrasound and orbital computed tomography together formed the diagnostic basis. Per germline, CDR1 SGHRS and CDR2 YFSETQ. This CDR3 is 14 amino acids long. Trimming cost V 0 bases and J 6 bases, with 12 bases left between them. Overall study results and limits: A 13 V-J model separated ophthalmopathy from stable hyperthyroidism.

Amplification yielded TCR beta CDR3 regions, with RNA transcripts as the source. The study used the HTBI primer set for a first-round RT-PCR of the TCR CDR3. MiXCR, run by TCRdb on the multiplex PCR reads, gives a single entry per CDR3 protein. The sample lists about 420,000 distinct CDR3 sequences, approximately 14% seen once, with just under 8% in the top ten. This chain uses TRBV5-1 with TRBJ1-2; no firm D call. Material: blood. This receptor was obtained from a woman younger than 35 with Graves' hyperthyroidism. The CDR3 loop reads CASSLGGSLDGYTF. In DNA, the CDR3 is TGCGCCAGCAGCTTGGGAGGCAGTCTGGATGGCTACACCTTC. Full variable domain (remainder filled in from reference TRBV5-1 and TRBJ1-2): KAGVTQTPRYLIKTRGQQVTLSCSPISGHRSVSWYQQTPGQGLQFLFEYFSETQRNKGNFPGRFSGRQFSNSRSEMNVSTLELGDSALYLCASSLGGSLDGYTFGSGTRLTVV.